The 29 T cell receptor beta chains reported below all come from one sample, sequenced in a study of CD8 T cells in ankylosing spondylitis. General observations from the study: Ankylosing spondylitis blood seemed to carry a telltale TCR beta motif made of several highly homologous variants.

TCRdb re-analysed the 5' RACE reads in MiXCR, keeping a single row per CDR3 protein. Of about 800,000 distinct CDR3 sequences in the sample, about an eighth were seen once. These receptors have no identified antigens. Source material: blood, either unsorted or a sorted T cell fraction (not recorded which). These receptors originate from a male donor with ankylosing spondylitis.

The table lists this clonotype with a few counts. The chain links TRBV9 to TRBJ2-7, with 9 bases matching TRBD2. Germline CDR1 is SGDLS and CDR2 is YYNGEE. The V and J ends lost 0 bases and 3 bases, in that order; junction bases with no gene match: 1. The CDR3 runs to 14 residues. CDR3 in amino acids: CASSVGTSVYEQYF. The CDR3 DNA follows: TGTGCCAGCAGCGTAGGGACTAGCGTCTACGAGCAGTACTTC.

This clonotype was seen only a few times. This sequence joins TRBV6-5 and TRBJ2-7; 10 bases match TRBD1. In germline, CDR1 is MNHEY, CDR2 SVGAGI. The CDR3 extends over 14 amino acids. J was trimmed by 3 bases and V by 2 bases; bases with no gene match: 1. CDR3 region: CASSYGDRGYEQYF. The CDR3 region has the DNA TGTGCCAGCAGTTACGGGGACAGGGGCTACGAGCAGTACTTC.

The V and J genes are TRBV24-1 and TRBJ2-1; 7 nucleotides match TRBD1. The CDR3 covers 16 residues. Germline CDR1 is KGHDR and CDR2 is SFDVKD. The V gene end was trimmed by 5 bases and the J gene end by 0 bases; junction bases not matched to a gene: 6. CDR3 sequence reads: CATSGGTADSYNEQFF. CDR3 sequence (DNA): TGTGCCACCAGTGGTGGGACAGCGGACTCCTACAATGAGCAGTTCTTC.

This clonotype came up once. V is TRBV10-1 and J is TRBJ2-7; D ambiguous. The CDR3 runs to 13 residues. V was clipped by 8 bases and J by 3 bases, with 14 bases between them. Germline V gives CDR1 WNHNN, CDR2 SYGVQD (reference sequence). DNA for the CDR3: TGCGCCAGCCGAATTGATGCGATCTACGAGCAGTACTTC. Translating it yields CASRIDAIYEQYF.

The rearrangement links TRBV20-1 to TRBJ2-2, with 8 positions matching TRBD1. This CDR3 has 16 amino acids. Germline assignment: CDR1 DFQATT and CDR2 SNEGSKA (reference sequence). The trim removed 0 bases at V and 7 bases at J, leaving 10 bases unmatched. CDR3 protein: CSARDQRQGSFGELFF. The CDR3 DNA is TGCAGTGCTAGAGATCAGAGACAGGGGTCGTTCGGGGAGCTGTTTTTT.

This clonotype has a handful of counts. The chain carries TRBV29-1 and TRBJ2-7, with 10 bases fitting TRBD2. This CDR3 has 14 residues. CDR1 is SQVTM, CDR2 ANQGSEA, per germline. Trimming removed 6 bases from V and 3 bases from J; junction bases left unmatched: 8. The CDR3 region is CSVAKLAGLYEQYF. CDR3 nucleotides: TGCAGCGTCGCGAAACTAGCGGGGCTCTACGAGCAGTACTTC.

This clonotype was found a few times. The chain joins TRBV25-1 to TRBJ1-2, with D perhaps TRBD1 (6 bases). Germline assignment: CDR1 MGHDK and CDR2 SYGVNS. This CDR3 comprises 15 residues. V lost 6 bases, J lost 2 bases, and 16 bases lay in between. The CDR3 DNA sequence: TGTGCCAGCAGCGTGGGACACGCGGGGAACTATGGCTACACCTTC. Its translation is CASSVGHAGNYGYTF.

The rearrangement uses TRBV18 and TRBJ2-2, with no clear D. CDR3 length: 20 residues. Germline values: CDR1 KGHSH, CDR2 LQKENI. V shed 3 bases and J shed 1 base, with 24 bases lying between them. CDR3 loop: CASSPPTWPIRTLNTGELFF. DNA of the CDR3: TGTGCCAGCTCACCCCCCACCTGGCCCATTAGGACCCTGAACACCGGGGAGCTGTTTTTT.

Only a few counts were recorded for this clonotype. The genes are TRBV5-1 and TRBJ2-1; 12 bases map to TRBD2. The CDR3 totals 15 residues. V was pared by 6 bases and J by 9 bases, with 10 bases of the junction left unmatched. Per the germline V gene, CDR1 is SGHRS and CDR2 is YFSETQ. As DNA, the CDR3 is TGCGCCAGCATTGGCCTAGCGGGAGGGCCGAGTGAGCAGTTCTTC. This encodes CASIGLAGGPSEQFF.

The J gene is TRBJ2-1, the V gene TRBV27; TRBD1 aligns across 8 bases. The V segment lost 7 bases and the J segment 6 bases; nucleotides outside the gene matches: 8. Germline V gene lookup returns CDR1 MNHEY and CDR2 SMNVEV (reference sequence). The CDR3 is 14 residues long. CDR3 DNA sequence: TGTGCCAGCAACCCATTGGACAGGGTCAATGAGCAGTTCTTC. Amino acids: CASNPLDRVNEQFF.

This clonotype has a single count. The genes are TRBV30 and TRBJ1-5, with D perhaps matching TRBD1 (5 bases). CDR3 length: 16 amino acids. CDR1 is GTSNPN, CDR2 SVGIG, per germline (reference sequence). Trimming left V 2 bases short and J 0 bases short, with 14 bases between. CDR3 sequence: CAWSMGGPHSNQPQHF. CDR3 DNA sequence: TGTGCCTGGAGTATGGGGGGACCTCATAGCAATCAGCCCCAGCATTTT.

The chain links TRBV20-1 to TRBJ2-1; tentatively, D is TRBD1 or TRBD2 (5 bases each). Deletions cut 6 bases from V and 5 bases from J, with 17 bases between. Germline V CDR1 and CDR2: DFQATT, SNEGSKA (reference sequence). The CDR3 loop spans 14 amino acids. This CDR3 reads CSAIGLPGHNEQFF. The CDR3 region has the DNA TGCAGTGCCATAGGACTCCCAGGGCACAATGAGCAGTTCTTC.

This clonotype was observed at least ten times. V gene TRBV29-1 combines with J gene TRBJ2-3; TRBD1 aligns across 8 bases. After removal of 6 bases from V and 2 bases from J, the junction contained 7 bases not matched to a gene. Germline V lookup: CDR1 SQVTM, CDR2 ANQGSEA. The CDR3 loop spans 14 amino acids. The CDR3: CSVTGTGPTDTQYF. In nucleotides, the CDR3 is TGCAGCGTGACCGGGACAGGACCCACAGATACGCAGTATTTT.

This clonotype was counted between two and nine times. The V call is TRBV12-3 or TRBV12-4, the J call TRBJ1-6, with 7 bases that match TRBD1. The CDR3 covers 14 residues. The V and J ends lost 5 bases and 7 bases, in that order; junction bases with no gene match: 5. The CDR3 is CASSTQGQNSPLHF. The CDR3, as DNA: TGTGCCAGCAGTACACAGGGGCAAAATTCACCCCTCCACTTT.

This chain joins TRBV7-2 and TRBJ2-1; 13 nucleotides match TRBD2. V lost 5 bases and J lost 1; bases outside the gene matches: 5. The CDR3 contains 17 residues. The V gene's germline CDR1 is SGHTA and CDR2 FQGNSA. The CDR3, as DNA: TGTGCCAGCAGCCCACGACTAGCGGGGGGTTCCTACAATGAGCAGTTCTTC. It yields the protein CASSPRLAGGSYNEQFF.

This clonotype showed up many times. This chain joins TRBV10-3 and TRBJ1-1; D unresolved. The CDR3 contains 13 residues. Per the germline V gene, CDR1 is ENHRY and CDR2 is SYGVKD. Trimming pared 2 bases from V and 3 bases from J, leaving 7 bases between. The chain's CDR3 is CAISEPGYTEAFF. The CDR3, as DNA: TGTGCCATCAGTGAGCCCGGGTACACTGAAGCTTTCTTT.

This clonotype has more than one count but fewer than ten. The chain carries TRBV18 and TRBJ2-5; 7 positions match TRBD1. J was trimmed by 2 bases and V by 6 bases; bases with no gene match: 9. Per germline, CDR1 KGHSH and CDR2 LQKENI. This CDR3 spans 15 amino acids. CDR3 protein: CASSVRTGPQETQYF. In nucleotides, the CDR3 is TGTGCCAGCTCCGTTCGGACAGGTCCGCAAGAGACCCAGTACTTC.

This chain joins TRBV20-1 and TRBJ2-7; possibly TRBD1 for D (5 bases). V was cut by 2 bases and J by 4 bases, with 15 bases left in between. The CDR3 runs to 14 residues. Germline values: CDR1 DFQATT, CDR2 SNEGSKA (reference sequence). The CDR3 DNA reads as TGCAGTGCTAGAAGGGGCCGCTTCGTTTACGAGCAGTACTTC. This encodes CSARRGRFVYEQYF.

The sample holds many counts of this clonotype. The V gene is TRBV6-5, the J gene TRBJ1-2; possible D gene TRBD1, 5 bases. The CDR3 has 13 amino acids. Trimming removed 6 bases from V and 1 base from J, with 9 bases in between. Germline-derived CDR1 and CDR2 are MNHEY and SVGAGI. The CDR3, as DNA: TGTGCCAGCAGACTCGACAGTAACTATGGCTACACCTTC. Residues: CASRLDSNYGYTF.

This sequence joins TRBV6-5 and TRBJ2-7; 8 bases map to TRBD1. CDR1 MNHEY and CDR2 SVGAGI come from the germline V gene. There are 15 residues in the CDR3. Germline trimming cut 0 bases from V and 12 bases from J; bases unmatched to any gene: 13. This CDR3 is CASSYSNPDRGERYF. The CDR3 DNA reads as TGTGCCAGCAGTTACTCGAATCCCGACAGGGGCGAACGGTACTTC.

This chain joins TRBV7-2 and TRBJ2-5; 13 bases fit TRBD2. The length of the CDR3 is 16 residues. The germline gives CDR1 SGHTA, CDR2 FQGNSA. The J segment lost 5 bases and the V segment lost 5 bases, leaving 8 bases of the junction unmatched. The CDR3 here is CASSLTSGGAGETQYF. The CDR3 region has the DNA TGTGCCAGCAGCCTTACTAGCGGGGGGGCCGGCGAGACCCAGTACTTC.

The chain uses TRBV4-2 and TRBJ1-2; 10 bases map to TRBD1. Trimming cost V 3 bases and J 8 bases; bases outside gene matches: 3. Germline CDR1 LGHNA, CDR2 YNFKEQ. The CDR3 is 13 residues long. CDR3 sequence reads: CASSHTDRGGYTF. CDR3 bases: TGTGCCAGCAGCCACACGGACAGGGGGGGCTACACCTTC.

This clonotype was seen more than once but under ten times. The rearrangement links TRBV7-2 to TRBJ2-3, with 8 positions matching TRBD2. The CDR3 has 15 residues. The ends lost 6 bases at V and 3 bases at J; junction bases unmatched: 8. Germline CDR1 and CDR2: SGHTA and FQGNSA. CDR3 DNA: TGTGCCAGCAGATTGAGCGGGAGTTGGACAGATACGCAGTATTTT. Translated: CASRLSGSWTDTQYF.

This clonotype appeared many times. This chain joins TRBV7-2 and TRBJ1-5; no clear D gene. The CDR3 runs 13 residues. CDR1 is SGHTA and CDR2 is FQGNSA in the germline V gene. V was cut by 1 base and J by 7 bases, with 8 bases left in between. CDR3 residues: CASSLGRWQPQHF. The CDR3 DNA sequence: TGTGCCAGCAGCTTAGGTCGTTGGCAGCCCCAGCATTTT.

There are a few counts of this clonotype. This chain links TRBV29-1 with TRBJ2-5; maybe TRBD2 (5 bases). Trimming took off 6 bases at V and 1 base at J, with 9 bases between the two ends. Germline lookup yields CDR1 SQVTM and CDR2 ANQGSEA. The CDR3 consists of 12 residues. The CDR3 DNA reads as TGCAGCGTAGGACTGGCCCAAGAGACCCAGTACTTC. It is translated as CSVGLAQETQYF.

This clonotype was detected many times. The chain uses TRBV7-2 and TRBJ2-1; D possibly corresponds to TRBD2 (5 bases). Trimming left V 5 bases short and J 3 bases short, with 17 bases between. CDR3 length equals 16 residues. Germline CDR1 reads SGHTA; CDR2 reads FQGNSA. The CDR3 nucleotides are TGTGCCAGCAGCCTCATCGAGCGGAGGAGCTACAATGAGCAGTTCTTC. Encoded protein: CASSLIERRSYNEQFF.

This clonotype was found a few times. J is TRBJ2-1 and V is TRBV7-2; D perhaps matches TRBD1 (5 bases). Deletions cut 1 base from V and 10 bases from J, with 8 bases between. CDR3 length equals 12 residues. Germline-derived CDR1 and CDR2 are SGHTA and FQGNSA. CDR3 DNA sequence: TGTGCCAGCAGCTTAGTAGGGGTCGAGCAGTTCTTC. It yields the protein CASSLVGVEQFF.

At least ten counts were recorded for this clonotype. The chain links TRBV3-1 to TRBJ1-2; no firm D call. The V gene's germline CDR1 is LGHDT and CDR2 YNNKEL (reference sequence). The CDR3 spans 13 residues. With 4 bases removed from V and 2 bases from J, the gap between germline ends came to 8 bases. This CDR3 is CASSPTENYGYTF. CDR3 bases: TGTGCCAGCAGCCCAACTGAAAACTATGGCTACACCTTC.

The CDR3 nucleotides read TGTGCCAGCACCAATAATGGGGAAAGGGTTCAGTACTTC. Translated, it gives CASTNNGERVQYF. The chain joins TRBV27 to TRBJ2-4; D remains unclear. CDR3 size: 13 residues. Germline loops: CDR1 MNHEY, CDR2 SMNVEV (reference sequence). With 7 bases removed from V and 11 bases from J, the gap between germline ends came to 18 bases.